In this sample, the clone carrying this TCR beta chain turned up a few times. As yet, its antigen is unknown. The entry originates in a study of early T cells in non-severe SARS-CoV-2 infection. Study-level background: Chains from this unsorted whole-blood bulk RNA could not be paired.

Study outcomes and limitations: The matching step, a VDJdb search, favored anti-spike CD8 responses and missed private and CD4 specificities.

In TCRdb, the 5' RACE reads were re-called with MiXCR into one record per CDR3 protein. The profile covers approximately 71,000 distinct CDR3 sequences, with 9% to 15% appearing a single time and approximately 4.9% taken by the ten largest. The CDR3 sequence is 15 residues long. Germline V gene data show CDR1 as SGHAT and CDR2 as FQNNGV. Deletions cut 4 bases from V and 3 bases from J, with 16 bases between. The origin of this receptor is an adult who was a healthcare worker with PCR-confirmed SARS-CoV-2 infection or an uninfected control (not recorded which). The sequenced sample was whole blood. The chain carries TRBV11-2 and TRBJ2-7; D perhaps matches TRBD1 (5 bases). CDR3 sequence (DNA): TGTGCCAGCAGCTCCCCCTCTAGGACACACTACGAGCAGTACTTC. Encoded protein: CASSSPSRTHYEQYF. Looking up the rest from reference TRBV11-2 and TRBJ2-7 gives the full variable domain: EAGVAQSPRYKIIEKRQSVAFWCNPISGHATLYWYQQILGQGPKLLIQFQNNGVVDDSQLPKDRFSAERLKGVDSTLKIQPAKLEDSAVYLCASSSPSRTHYEQYFGPGTRLTVT.